These 28 T cell receptor beta chains share one sample of origin, sequenced in a study of T cell responses to AZD1222 COVID-19 vaccine. Sequencing was performed with immunoSEQ multiplex PCR; in TCRdb, only in-frame clones are kept and a portion is missing. Among 100,000 to 120,000 clones listed, about 95% were seen once. Sequenced material: peripheral blood, taken 28 days after the second AZD1222 dose. Source of these receptors: an adult who received the AZD1222 COVID-19 vaccine.

As DNA, the CDR3 is TGTGCCAGCAGCTTAGCGCAGAGCGGAAGCTTCTCCTACGAGCAGTACTTC. Translated: CASSLAQSGSFSYEQYF. The chain is built from TRBV7-9 and TRBJ2-7, with a possible D match to TRBD2 (5 bases). CDR3 length: 17 residues. CDR1 is SEHNR, CDR2 FQNEAQ, per germline (reference sequence). Trimming shortened V by 0 bases and J by 0 bases, and 15 bases separated the two germline ends.

This chain connects TRBV6-5 to TRBJ1-5, with D unclear. Germline loops: CDR1 MNHEY, CDR2 SVGAGI. The CDR3 runs 14 residues. Between the trimmed V and J ends, which lost 5 bases and 0 bases, there was a span of 8 bases. CDR3 DNA: TGTGCCAGCAGTCCTGACTCTAGCAATCAGCCCCAGCATTTT. This sequence encodes CASSPDSSNQPQHF.

V is TRBV19 and J is TRBJ1-1, with TRBD1 matching 7 bases. CDR1 is LNHDA, CDR2 SQIVND, per germline (reference sequence). The CDR3 has 15 amino acids. V lost 1 base, J lost 7 bases, and 9 bases stayed unmatched. The CDR3 region is CASSIGLTGDYEAFF. In DNA form, the CDR3 reads TGTGCCAGTAGTATAGGATTAACAGGGGACTATGAAGCTTTCTTT.

The CDR3 region is CASSIAQGNTIYF. As DNA, the CDR3 is TGTGCCAGTAGTATAGCGCAAGGGAACACCATATATTTT. V gene TRBV19 combines with J gene TRBJ1-3; D unresolved. This CDR3 comprises 13 residues. Germline CDR1 LNHDA, CDR2 SQIVND (reference sequence). V shed 1 base and J shed 7 bases, with 8 bases lying between them.

The CDR3 DNA is TGTGCCAGCAGTGGGATCGGGACAGGGGACAATGAGCAGTTCTTC. Its protein product is CASSGIGTGDNEQFF. The J gene is TRBJ2-1, the V gene TRBV27; 10 nucleotides align to TRBD1. There are 15 residues in the CDR3. After removal of 5 bases from V and 5 bases from J, the junction contained 6 bases not matched to a gene. Germline lookup yields CDR1 MNHEY and CDR2 SMNVEV (reference sequence).

The chain recombines TRBV12-5 with TRBJ2-1; D is unclear. V was trimmed by 4 bases and J by 4 bases, leaving 5 bases between them. The CDR3 runs to 12 residues. CDR1 is LGHNT and CDR2 is FRNRAP in the germline V gene. CDR3 sequence (DNA): TGTGCTAGTGGTTCTCAGTACAATGAGCAGTTCTTC. As protein: CASGSQYNEQFF.

The J gene is TRBJ1-2, the V gene TRBV6-5, with D maybe TRBD1 (5 bases). The V gene's germline CDR1 is MNHEY and CDR2 SVGAGI. This CDR3 is built from 13 residues. Trimming took off 6 bases at V and 8 bases at J, with 16 bases between the two ends. CDR3 DNA: TGTGCCAGCAGCCGACTTAAGACAGACGGCTACACCTTC. Encoded protein: CASSRLKTDGYTF.

The rearrangement links TRBV7-9 to TRBJ2-2; 9 bases line up with TRBD2. The CDR3 runs to 15 residues. The V gene end was trimmed by 5 bases and the J gene end by 7 bases; junction bases not matched to a gene: 8. CDR1 is SEHNR and CDR2 is FQNEAQ in the germline V gene (reference sequence). The CDR3 coding sequence is TGTGCCAGCAGCGCCGGGACTAGCTTCATCGGGGAGCTGTTTTTT. It specifies CASSAGTSFIGELFF.

The chain joins TRBV7-6 to TRBJ2-1; D uncertain. The CDR3 spans 16 residues. Per germline, CDR1 SGHVS and CDR2 FNYEAQ. Between the trimmed V and J ends, which lost 2 bases and 0 bases, there was a span of 11 bases. Here the CDR3 reads CASSLRALRSYNEQFF. The CDR3 DNA sequence: TGTGCCAGCAGCTTACGCGCCTTGCGCTCCTACAATGAGCAGTTCTTC.

This chain uses TRBV7-8 with TRBJ2-1, with D maybe TRBD2 (6 bases). The germline gives CDR1 SGHVS, CDR2 FQNEAQ. V gave up 5 bases and J gave up 4 bases, with 15 bases separating them. This CDR3 comprises 15 residues. The CDR3: CASSPRDLTYNEQFF. The CDR3 DNA reads as TGTGCCAGCAGCCCCCGGGACTTGACGTACAATGAGCAGTTCTTC.

The CDR3: CASNPRVAGEETQYF. The CDR3 DNA reads TGCGCCAGCAACCCTCGGGTAGCGGGGGAAGAGACCCAGTACTTC. The chain links TRBV5-1 to TRBJ2-5; TRBD2 aligns across 9 bases. V shed 6 bases and J 3 bases; nucleotides not matched to a gene: 9. Germline V gene sequence: CDR1 SGHRS, CDR2 YFSETQ. This CDR3 spans 15 amino acids.

CDR3 residues: CATRSQGHSPLHF. CDR3 coding DNA: TGTGCCACCAGAAGTCAGGGCCATTCACCCCTCCACTTT. The chain employs TRBV19 and TRBJ1-6; tentative D call: TRBD1 (5 bases). Looked up from germline, CDR1 is LNHDA and CDR2 is SQIVND (reference sequence). The CDR3 runs to 13 residues. Trimming stripped 10 bases from V and 8 bases from J, with 15 bases between.

The chain is built from TRBV5-6 and TRBJ2-7; D unclear. CDR1 and CDR2 (germline): SGHDT, YYEEEE. The CDR3 loop spans 13 amino acids. V gave up 2 bases and J gave up 3 bases, with 9 bases separating them. This CDR3 is CASSFSLHYEQYF. CDR3 nucleotide sequence: TGTGCCAGCAGCTTTTCCCTCCACTACGAGCAGTACTTC.

This clone was detected once. This chain joins TRBV18 and TRBJ1-2; D gene ambiguous. Germline CDR1 and CDR2: KGHSH and LQKENI. The V and J ends lost 4 bases and 7 bases respectively, with 13 bases between them. The CDR3 length is 13 residues. The CDR3 DNA reads TGTGCCAGCTCACAGATGGAGGGTTCTGGCTACACCTTC. Translation gives CASSQMEGSGYTF.

The rearrangement links TRBV11-2 to TRBJ1-4, with D maybe TRBD1 (5 bases). The CDR3 totals 15 residues. V lost 3 bases and J 7 bases, leaving 15 bases between the germline ends. Germline V gene sequence: CDR1 SGHAT, CDR2 FQNNGV. This CDR3 reads CASSFWGTRGEKLFF. CDR3 DNA sequence: TGTGCCAGCAGCTTTTGGGGAACGAGGGGTGAAAAACTGTTTTTT.

This clone was counted once. CDR3 bases: TGTGCCAGCAGTTTTCAGGTGAACACTGAAGCTTTCTTT. The encoded protein is CASSFQVNTEAFF. The chain recombines TRBV12-3 or TRBV12-4 with TRBJ1-1; D not certain. Trimming removed 3 bases at V and 0 bases at J, with 5 bases between. The CDR3 covers 13 residues.

The chain carries TRBV5-1 and TRBJ1-2; possibly TRBD1 for D (5 bases). Trimming took off 2 bases at V and 7 bases at J, with 15 bases between the two ends. This CDR3 is built from 14 residues. Germline CDR1 is SGHRS and CDR2 is YFSETQ. CDR3 residues: CASSFEGASGGYTF. In nucleotides, the CDR3 is TGCGCCAGCAGCTTTGAAGGGGCGTCTGGTGGCTACACCTTC.

This chain uses TRBV7-2 with TRBJ2-7; D is perhaps TRBD2 (6 bases). Germline CDR1 and CDR2: SGHTA and FQGNSA. The V end was cut by 5 bases, the J end by 6 bases, with 17 bases between. The CDR3 covers 14 residues. In DNA, the CDR3 is TGTGCCAGCAGCCGGGACTTCCCTAGAGGCGAGCAGTACTTC. It encodes CASSRDFPRGEQYF.

Only one count was recorded for this clone. J is TRBJ1-1 and V is TRBV11-2; D is undetermined. This CDR3 is 14 amino acids long. Germline CDR1 reads SGHAT; CDR2 reads FQNNGV. Trimming shortened V by 5 bases and J by 10 bases, and 20 bases separated the two germline ends. CDR3 nucleotide sequence: TGTGCCAGCAGCCCTAGTCCTGAGAGGGTTGGAGCTTTCTTT. As protein: CASSPSPERVGAFF. Full variable domain (remainder filled in from reference TRBV11-2 and TRBJ1-1): EAGVAQSPRYKIIEKRQSVAFWCNPISGHATLYWYQQILGQGPKLLIQFQNNGVVDDSQLPKDRFSAERLKGVDSTLKIQPAKLEDSAVYLCASSPSPERVGAFFGQGTRLTVV.

J is TRBJ2-7 and V is TRBV27, with D perhaps TRBD2 (7 bases). Germline CDR1 and CDR2: MNHEY and SMNVEV (reference sequence). The ends were cut back, 3 bases at V and 3 bases at J, with 15 bases in the middle. This CDR3 has 15 amino acids. The CDR3 region has the DNA TGTGCCAGCAGTTTTGCGGGGGCCCCCGACTACGAGCAGTACTTC. The encoded protein is CASSFAGAPDYEQYF.

The V gene is TRBV5-6, the J gene TRBJ1-5; 7 nucleotides align to TRBD1. V trimming: 1 base; J trimming: 0 bases; junction bases outside the gene matches: 13. The CDR3 is 19 residues long. The germline V gene encodes CDR1 SGHDT and CDR2 YYEEEE. The CDR3 bases are TGTGCCAGCAGCTTGAGGAAGTGGGACAGCCGATATAGCAATCAGCCCCAGCATTTT. It translates to CASSLRKWDSRYSNQPQHF.

This rearrangement joins TRBV11-2 to TRBJ1-2, with 8 bases that match TRBD1. The V and J ends lost 8 bases and 4 bases, in that order; junction bases with no gene match: 18. The CDR3 runs 17 residues. The germline V gene has CDR1 SGHAT and CDR2 FQNNGV. The CDR3 protein is CASGGAGGGEKSYGYTF. CDR3 bases: TGTGCCAGCGGAGGCGCAGGGGGCGGTGAGAAAAGCTATGGCTACACCTTC.

This chain links TRBV23-1 with TRBJ1-4; possibly TRBD1 for D (6 bases). TRBV23-1 is sorted into the ORF group, with uncertain function. CDR3 length: 18 amino acids. Trimming pared 1 base from V and 7 bases from J, leaving 22 bases between. CDR3 sequence reads: CASSQCAKGETAIEKLFF. In DNA, the CDR3 is TGCGCCAGCAGTCAATGTGCCAAGGGGGAAACGGCGATTGAAAAACTGTTTTTT.

The rearrangement joins TRBV19 to TRBJ2-5; TRBD2 matches 15 bases. Per the germline V gene, CDR1 is LNHDA and CDR2 is SQIVND (reference sequence). V was pared by 3 bases and J by 0 bases, with 8 bases of the junction left unmatched. There are 19 residues in the CDR3. The CDR3 protein is CASSIFLGLAGGNQETQYF. As DNA, the CDR3 is TGTGCCAGTAGTATCTTTCTGGGACTAGCGGGAGGTAACCAAGAGACCCAGTACTTC.

The chain couples TRBV7-8 to TRBJ1-4; 9 bases align to TRBD1. CDR3 length equals 15 residues. Germline V gives CDR1 SGHVS, CDR2 FQNEAQ. V was clipped by 8 bases and J by 8 bases; unmatched bases: 12. The CDR3 loop reads CASGGHGTGREKLFF. In DNA form, the CDR3 reads TGTGCCAGCGGAGGGCACGGGACAGGGAGGGAAAAACTGTTTTTT.

The rearrangement uses TRBV4-1 and TRBJ2-2; no clear D gene. Trimming shortened V by 1 base and J by 3 bases, and 9 bases separated the two germline ends. In germline, CDR1 is MGHRA, CDR2 YSYEKL. The CDR3 runs to 15 residues. CDR3 sequence reads: CASSQGPAYTGELFF. The CDR3 DNA reads TGCGCCAGCAGCCAAGGCCCAGCCTACACCGGGGAGCTGTTTTTT.

The chain joins TRBV21-1 to TRBJ2-7; TRBD2, as called in the table, went unchecked against the DNA. TRBV21-1 is described as a pseudogene. The length of the CDR3 is 15 residues. The chain's CDR3 is CASRPGGGRSYEQYF. CDR3 in DNA: TGTGCCAGCAGGCCCGGGGGCGGGAGGTCTTACGAGCAGTACTTC.

V usage is TRBV9 and J usage is TRBJ2-1; D unclear. The germline gives CDR1 SGDLS, CDR2 YYNGEE. The CDR3 sequence is 12 residues long. The V and J ends lost 0 bases and 6 bases respectively, with 4 bases between them. The CDR3 bases are TGTGCCAGCAGCGTAGGTCGCAATGAGCAGTTCTTC. It is translated as CASSVGRNEQFF.